These 5 T cell receptor beta chains share one sample of origin, sequenced in a study of T-cell reconstitution after alpha-beta-depleted transplantation in children. Construction of the TCRbeta library involved unique molecular identifiers. TCRdb re-called the PCR reads with MiXCR, one entry per CDR3 protein. The sample carries approximately 420,000 distinct CDR3 sequences, about 11% recorded once. Sequencing was performed on PBMCs from the stem cell graft donor, taken from the stem cell graft. The receptors stem from a human donor who donated a stem cell graft to a child with acute myeloid leukemia.

The CDR3 DNA sequence: TGTGCCAGTAGTATCGAGGGTAACTATGGCTACACCTTC. Translation gives CASSIEGNYGYTF. The rearrangement uses TRBV19 and TRBJ1-2; unclear D gene. The CDR3 is made up of 13 amino acids. Germline V gene lookup returns CDR1 LNHDA and CDR2 SQIVND (reference sequence). The V end lost 3 bases, the J end lost 1 base, and 6 bases lay between the germline ends.

The rearrangement joins TRBV12-5 to TRBJ2-1; weak D call: TRBD2 (6 bases). V was pared by 7 bases and J by 5 bases, with 24 bases between. This CDR3 is built from 17 residues. CDR1 and CDR2 from the germline V gene are LGHNT and FRNRAP. This CDR3 is CASDPSGKVASDNEQFF. In nucleotides, the CDR3 is TGTGCTAGTGACCCCTCGGGAAAGGTCGCTAGCGACAATGAGCAGTTCTTC.

This clonotype was seen a handful of times. The chain has TRBV5-6 and TRBJ2-5; 7 bases are a match to TRBD1. CDR1 and CDR2 from the germline V gene are SGHDT and YYEEEE. The ends lost 4 bases at V and 0 bases at J; junction bases unmatched: 6. There are 15 residues in the CDR3. The CDR3 DNA reads as TGTGCCAGCAGCACCCTCAGGGGGTACCAAGAGACCCAGTACTTC. Its protein product is CASSTLRGYQETQYF.

This chain uses TRBV7-2 with TRBJ2-7; D is perhaps TRBD2 (6 bases). The CDR3 sequence is 15 residues long. Between the trimmed V and J ends, which lost 4 bases and 3 bases, there was a span of 16 bases. CDR1 and CDR2 from the germline V gene are SGHTA and FQGNSA. CDR3 residues: CASSSPLAADYEQYF. The DNA of the CDR3 is TGTGCCAGCAGCTCACCACTAGCCGCAGACTACGAGCAGTACTTC.

This clonotype was detected many times. This chain links TRBV5-1 with TRBJ2-2; possible D gene TRBD1, 5 bases. This CDR3 has 16 residues. CDR1 is SGHRS and CDR2 is YFSETQ in the germline V gene. Deletions cut 4 bases from V and 2 bases from J, with 15 bases between. CDR3 in amino acids: CASSHLGHENTGELFF. The DNA for the CDR3 is TGCGCCAGCAGCCACCTAGGACACGAAAACACCGGGGAGCTGTTTTTT.